The entry that follows covers one TCR beta chain sequence. Other DNA sequences within the sample encode an identical CDR3. Treatment in this sample: oral pan-JAK inhibitor, 5-10 mg twice daily. The data were obtained in a study of CD8+ T cells in alopecia areata. Reverse transcription of extracted RNA yielded cDNA, which provided the sequencing template. Clones were read by immunoSEQ multiplex PCR, and TCRdb kept only the in-frame ones, dropping some. The table records about 200,000 clones, about two fifths of them present only once. Per germline, CDR1 MNHEY and CDR2 SVGAGI. V was clipped by 2 bases and J by 0 bases, with 6 bases between them. CDR3 size: 14 residues.

This receptor was obtained from a human donor with alopecia areata. The material was CD4+ T cells sorted from blood, obtained around week 31, from a patient treated with tofacitinib. V and J are TRBV6-5 and TRBJ2-3; D unclear. CDR3: CASSYSPSTDTQYF. The CDR3 DNA sequence: TGTGCCAGCAGTTACAGTCCCAGCACAGATACGCAGTATTTT.